This TCR beta chain was sequenced during a study of identical twins. TCRdb used MiXCR to reprocess the 5' RACE reads, holding one entry per CDR3 protein. Counted here are about 790,000 distinct CDR3 sequences, about 20% occurring once; the ten biggest clones make up around 12%. The V and J ends lost 1 base and 0 bases respectively, with 12 bases between them. Germline V lookup: CDR1 DFQATT, CDR2 SNEGSKA (reference sequence). The CDR3 runs 16 residues. Whole-study results and caveats: Invariant populations such as MAIT and iNKT cells could partly muddle zero-insertion analyses.

This clonotype was seen a handful of times. The target antigen is unknown. These sequences were also reported in another study, on T cells expressing NK-cell markers. That work adds: Eight donors were sequenced, seven testing HCMV-seropositive and one testing seronegative.

Specimen: PBMCs. This receptor was obtained from a woman aged 18-29 years in good health. The chain employs TRBV20-1 and TRBJ2-2; possibly TRBD1 or TRBD2 for D (5 bases each). The chain's CDR3 is CSARAGTAANTGELFF. CDR3 DNA: TGCAGTGCTAGAGCAGGGACGGCGGCGAACACCGGGGAGCTGTTTTTT.